This T cell receptor beta chain was recovered during a study of cytomegalovirus exposure and HLA in healthy donors. At the level of the study: The 120 validation repertoires used the same platform as the roughly 700 first-cohort repertoires (as reported by a later analysis).

Note on this clone: Its antigen is unidentified.

Study outcomes and limitations: Specificity of a few CMV-associated chains for CMV antigens was verified in vitro.

Using immunoSEQ multiplex PCR, the repertoire was profiled, and TCRdb retains in-frame clones only, with some absent. In the table there are about 110,000 clones, approximately 96% of which are singletons. The CDR3 consists of 14 residues. Per the germline V gene, CDR1 is SGHDN and CDR2 is FVKESK. V trimming: 8 bases; J trimming: 4 bases; junction bases outside the gene matches: 0. This TCR came from a woman between 18 and 29 years old in good health and CMV-seronegative. The rearrangement uses TRBV14 and TRBJ2-1; 15 nucleotides match TRBD2. Sequenced: PBMCs. This CDR3 is CASGLAGGYNEQFF. CDR3 DNA sequence: TGTGCCAGCGGACTAGCGGGGGGGTACAATGAGCAGTTCTTC.